This T cell receptor beta chain was observed in a study of blood T cell repertoires in COVID-19. Study in general: Sources were T cells, B-cell-depleted T cells, or PBMCs; the material itself was cDNA or gDNA.

The data were produced by immunoSEQ multiplex PCR, yet TCRdb's version contains in-frame clones alone and is incomplete. Here the sample spans tens of thousands of clones, approximately 78% being singletons. Germline V gene lookup returns CDR1 SNHLY and CDR2 FYNNEI. This CDR3 has 11 amino acids. Trimming cost V 8 bases and J 6 bases, with 8 bases left between them. The clonotype originates from a human donor with acute or convalescent COVID-19. The donor label of this sample is uncertain. Sequenced input: peripheral blood. The gene calls are TRBV2 and TRBJ1-3, with D unresolved. The CDR3 DNA sequence: TGTGCCAGCTTAGCCGAAAACACCATATATTTT. Translated: CASLAENTIYF. The complete variable domain, with remaining parts taken from reference TRBV2 and TRBJ1-3, reads EPEVTQTPSHQVTQMGQEVILRCVPISNHLYFYWYRQILGQKVEFLVSFYNNEISEKSEIFDDQFSVERPDGSNFTLKIRSTKLEDSAMYFCASLAENTIYFGEGSWLTVV.